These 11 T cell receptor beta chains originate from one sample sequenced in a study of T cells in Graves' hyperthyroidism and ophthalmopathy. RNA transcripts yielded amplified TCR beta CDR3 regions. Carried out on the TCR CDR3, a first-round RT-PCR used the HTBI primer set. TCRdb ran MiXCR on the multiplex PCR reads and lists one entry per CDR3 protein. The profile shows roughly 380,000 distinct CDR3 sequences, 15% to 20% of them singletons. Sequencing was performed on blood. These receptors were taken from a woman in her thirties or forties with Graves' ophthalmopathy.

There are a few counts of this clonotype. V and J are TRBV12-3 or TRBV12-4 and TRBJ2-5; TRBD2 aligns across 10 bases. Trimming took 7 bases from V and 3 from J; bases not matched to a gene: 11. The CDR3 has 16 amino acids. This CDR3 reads CASTAEGLAGEETQYF. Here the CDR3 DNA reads TGTGCCAGCACCGCCGAGGGGCTAGCGGGAGAAGAGACCCAGTACTTC.

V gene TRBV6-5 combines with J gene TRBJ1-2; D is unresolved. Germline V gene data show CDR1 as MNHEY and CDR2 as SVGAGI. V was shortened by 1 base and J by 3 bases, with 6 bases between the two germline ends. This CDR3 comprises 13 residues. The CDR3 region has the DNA TGTGCCAGCAGTTACTTGGTAGACTATGGCTACACCTTC. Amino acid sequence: CASSYLVDYGYTF.

The CDR3 nucleotides are TGTGCCAGCAGCCACGACAGGGGGCTGTGGACTGAAGCTTTCTTT. Its protein is CASSHDRGLWTEAFF. The chain carries TRBV27 and TRBJ1-1, with 10 bases lining up with TRBD1. CDR1 is MNHEY, CDR2 SMNVEV, per germline (reference sequence). V dropped 6 bases and J dropped 5; count of bases not matched to a gene: 9. CDR3 size: 15 residues.

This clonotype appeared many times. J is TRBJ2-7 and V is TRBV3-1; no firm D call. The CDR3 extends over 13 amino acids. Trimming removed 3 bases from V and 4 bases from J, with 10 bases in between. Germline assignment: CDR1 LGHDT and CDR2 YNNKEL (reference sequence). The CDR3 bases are TGTGCCAGCAGCCACCTAGACGGGTACGAGCAGTACTTC. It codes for CASSHLDGYEQYF.

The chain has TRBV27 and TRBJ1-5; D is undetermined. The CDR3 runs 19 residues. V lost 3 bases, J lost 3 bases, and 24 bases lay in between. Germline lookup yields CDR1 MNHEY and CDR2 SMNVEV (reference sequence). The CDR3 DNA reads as TGTGCCAGCAGTTTGTTTGATCAGGCAGCATCCCCATTCAATCAGCCCCAGCATTTT. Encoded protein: CASSLFDQAASPFNQPQHF.

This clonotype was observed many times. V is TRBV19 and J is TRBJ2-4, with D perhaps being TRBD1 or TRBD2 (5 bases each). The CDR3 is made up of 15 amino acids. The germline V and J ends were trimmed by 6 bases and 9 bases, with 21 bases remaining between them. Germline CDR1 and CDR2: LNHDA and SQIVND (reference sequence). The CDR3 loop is CASSPGPGRRAIQYF. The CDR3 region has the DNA TGTGCCAGTAGCCCGGGTCCGGGACGCAGAGCCATTCAGTACTTC.

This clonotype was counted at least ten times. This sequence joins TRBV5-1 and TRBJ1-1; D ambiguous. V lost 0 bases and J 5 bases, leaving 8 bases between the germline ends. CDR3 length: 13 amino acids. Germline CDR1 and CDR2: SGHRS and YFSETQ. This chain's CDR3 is CASSLVRATEAFF. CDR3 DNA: TGCGCCAGCAGCTTGGTCCGTGCTACTGAAGCTTTCTTT. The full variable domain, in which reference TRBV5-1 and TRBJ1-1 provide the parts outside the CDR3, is KAGVTQTPRYLIKTRGQQVTLSCSPISGHRSVSWYQQTPGQGLQFLFEYFSETQRNKGNFPGRFSGRQFSNSRSEMNVSTLELGDSALYLCASSLVRATEAFFGQGTRLTVV.

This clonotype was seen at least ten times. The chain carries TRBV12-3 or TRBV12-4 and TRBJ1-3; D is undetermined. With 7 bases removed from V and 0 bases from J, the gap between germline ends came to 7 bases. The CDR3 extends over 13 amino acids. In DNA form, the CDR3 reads TGTGCCAGCACCCGTCTCTCTGGAAACACCATATATTTT. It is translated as CASTRLSGNTIYF.

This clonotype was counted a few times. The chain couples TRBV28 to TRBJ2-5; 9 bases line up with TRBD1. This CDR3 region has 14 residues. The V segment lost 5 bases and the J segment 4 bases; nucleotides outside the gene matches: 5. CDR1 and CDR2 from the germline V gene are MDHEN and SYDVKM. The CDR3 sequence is CASSPMTGGETQYF. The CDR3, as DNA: TGTGCCAGCAGTCCTATGACAGGGGGAGAGACCCAGTACTTC.

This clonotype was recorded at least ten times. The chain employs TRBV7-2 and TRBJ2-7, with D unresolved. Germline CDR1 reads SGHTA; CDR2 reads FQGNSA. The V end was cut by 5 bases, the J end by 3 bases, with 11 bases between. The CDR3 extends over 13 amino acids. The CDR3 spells CASSMRLIYEQYF. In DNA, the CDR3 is TGTGCCAGCAGCATGAGACTTATCTACGAGCAGTACTTC.

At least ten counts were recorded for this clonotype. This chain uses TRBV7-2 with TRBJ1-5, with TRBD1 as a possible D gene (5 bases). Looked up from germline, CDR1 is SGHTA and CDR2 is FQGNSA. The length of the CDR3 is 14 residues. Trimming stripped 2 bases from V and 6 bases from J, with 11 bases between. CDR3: CASSLWGGSQPQHF. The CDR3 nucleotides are TGTGCCAGCAGCTTATGGGGCGGTAGTCAGCCCCAGCATTTT.